This TCR beta chain was captured by sequencing in a study of response to subunit inactivated influenza vaccine (dated by TCRdb to the late 2010s). Regarding the complete study: Deep quantitative profiling of the T cell receptor repertoire was used in the study to follow responses to a trivalent subunit inactivated influenza vaccine. The paper as a whole reports these results and caveats: According to the authors, only a limited number of new T cells may be recruited by each seasonal influenza vaccination.

The CDR3 runs 16 amino acids, cysteine and phenylalanine included. This entry keeps only the CDR3 DNA: 48 bases, framed from base 1. V is trimmed back by 0 bases and J by 5 bases, and the junction contains 7 bases that no gene match accounts for. Sequences MNHEY (CDR1) and SMNVEV (CDR2) are obtained from the germline V gene (reference sequence). Receptor amplification or capture employed RT-PCR. This sample was sequenced with an Illumina HiSeq 2500. TCRdb reprocessed the public reads (quality trimming at Q25 with fastp, clone calling with MiXCR) and kept in-frame beta chains. When rows share a CDR3 protein, they turn into one entry using the most common DNA and genes. The sample table lists more than 700,000 distinct CDR3 sequences, 21% of them with a count of one. The ten largest clones take up approximately 10% of the sample. This clonotype was seen just once. Its antigen has not been determined. No base quality values were provided; no much bigger clone lies one nucleotide off. One read amounts to weak evidence.

The sequence is built from TRBV27 and TRBJ2-5, with 9 bases aligning to TRBD2. Material: PBMCs from blood, obtained about 5 days after vaccination. This receptor was identified in a man in his forties or fifties who received an inactivated influenza vaccine. Donor details come from another sample of the same person, matched by shared clones. The CDR3: CASSLSAGLASETQYF. The nucleotide sequence reads as follows: TGTGCCAGCAGTTTATCGGCGGGACTAGCATCCGAGACCCAGTACTTC.